The 9 T cell receptor beta chains listed next were all sequenced from one sample in a study of blood T cell repertoires in COVID-19. Some clones are missing from TCRdb's copy, which holds only in-frame ones; the method was immunoSEQ multiplex PCR. The data hold approximately 210,000 clones, with approximately 87% observed a single time. The sequenced material came from peripheral blood. These receptors came from a woman in her 70s with acute or convalescent COVID-19.

The rearrangement links TRBV29-1 to TRBJ2-1; 8 bases match TRBD2. V lost 6 bases to trimming and J lost 11 bases; unmatched junction nucleotides: 3. CDR3 size: 10 residues. Germline V gene lookup returns CDR1 SQVTM and CDR2 ANQGSEA. The CDR3 loop is CSVGLGQQFF. CDR3 sequence (DNA): TGCAGCGTGGGACTAGGCCAGCAGTTCTTC.

This CDR3 is CASSQEREWFF. DNA of the CDR3: TGTGCCAGCAGTCAAGAGCGAGAGTGGTTCTTC. The genes are TRBV5-4 and TRBJ2-1; unclear D gene. Trimming removed 5 bases at V and 15 bases at J, with 15 bases between. Germline V gene lookup returns CDR1 SGHNT and CDR2 YYREEE (reference sequence). This CDR3 is 11 amino acids long. Full variable domain (remainder filled in from reference TRBV5-4 and TRBJ2-1): ETGVTQSPTHLIKTRGQQVTLRCSSQSGHNTVSWYQQALGQGPQFIFQYYREEENGRGNFPPRFSGLQFPNYSSELNVNALELDDSALYLCASSQEREWFFGPGTRLTVL.

The J gene is TRBJ1-4, the V gene TRBV5-1; TRBD1 matches at 7 bases. The J segment lost 7 bases and the V segment lost 0 bases, leaving 9 bases of the junction unmatched. CDR3 length: 16 amino acids. The germline CDR1 and CDR2 sequences are SGHRS and YFSETQ. For the CDR3, the DNA is TGCGCCAGCAGCTTGGGACAGGGTGATTTTGGTGAAAAACTGTTTTTT. It yields the protein CASSLGQGDFGEKLFF.

The chain employs TRBV6-4 and TRBJ2-3; tentatively, D is TRBD1 (5 bases). Germline CDR1 MRHNA, CDR2 SNTAGT. Between the trimmed V and J ends, which lost 3 bases and 1 base, there was a span of 11 bases. The CDR3 spans 15 residues. CDR3 protein: CASSEWAGRTDTQYF. CDR3 sequence (DNA): TGTGCCAGCAGTGAATGGGCAGGGCGCACAGATACGCAGTATTTT.

The chain recombines TRBV4-1 with TRBJ1-5, with a weak D call TRBD1 (6 bases). Germline lookup yields CDR1 MGHRA and CDR2 YSYEKL. V was clipped by 4 bases and J by 4 bases, with 11 bases between them. The CDR3 is made up of 14 amino acids. DNA for the CDR3: TGCGCCAGCAGCCTCGTGGGGGCTAATCAGCCCCAGCATTTT. As protein: CASSLVGANQPQHF.

This clone was picked up a small number of times. The chain couples TRBV7-8 to TRBJ1-5, with D maybe TRBD1 (5 bases). V was pared by 2 bases and J by 2 bases, with 16 bases between. Germline V gene data show CDR1 as SGHVS and CDR2 as FQNEAQ. The CDR3 is made up of 17 amino acids. The CDR3 nucleotides read TGTGCCAGCAGCTTAAGAGACAGTAACTTAGGCAATCAGCCCCAGCATTTT. It yields the protein CASSLRDSNLGNQPQHF.

The chain's CDR3 is CASSQDGGGGRSLHF. DNA of the CDR3: TGCGCCAGCAGCCAAGATGGGGGAGGAGGGAGGTCCCTCCACTTT. This chain uses TRBV4-1 with TRBJ1-6; D possibly corresponds to TRBD1 (5 bases). CDR1 MGHRA and CDR2 YSYEKL come from the germline V gene. V lost 0 bases and J lost 14, with 17 bases in between. The length of the CDR3 is 15 residues.

The DNA of the CDR3 is TGTGCCATCAGTGATCCAGCGACCCACTCCTACAATGAGCAGTTCTTC. Its protein product is CAISDPATHSYNEQFF. The chain carries TRBV10-3 and TRBJ2-1; D gene ambiguous. The CDR3 totals 16 residues. CDR1 is ENHRY, CDR2 SYGVKD, per germline. The V gene lost 3 bases and the J gene lost 0 bases, with 12 bases spanning the gap.

The V call is TRBV27, the J call TRBJ1-1; no reliable D call. The CDR3 spans 13 residues. The V gene lost 0 bases and the J gene lost 1 base, with 3 bases spanning the gap. Germline V gives CDR1 MNHEY, CDR2 SMNVEV (reference sequence). The chain's CDR3 is CASSLSRNTEAFF. Written as DNA, the CDR3 is TGTGCCAGCAGTTTATCGAGGAACACTGAAGCTTTCTTT.